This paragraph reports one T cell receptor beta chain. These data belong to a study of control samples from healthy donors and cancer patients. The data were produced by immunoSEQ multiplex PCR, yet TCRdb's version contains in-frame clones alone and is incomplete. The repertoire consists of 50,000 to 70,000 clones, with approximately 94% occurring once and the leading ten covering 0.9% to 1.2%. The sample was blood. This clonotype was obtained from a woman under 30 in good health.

CDR3 sequence: CASRIRTGPSGYTF. The CDR3 DNA reads TGTGCCAGCAGAATCAGGACAGGGCCTAGCGGCTACACCTTC. J is TRBJ1-2 and V is TRBV7-2; TRBD1 agrees at 8 bases. In germline, CDR1 is SGHTA, CDR2 FQGNSA. This CDR3 is 14 amino acids long. Losses at the gene ends were 6 bases for V and 8 bases for J; bases not matched to a gene: 11.